These T cell receptor beta chains were read from a single sample in a study of CD8 T cells in ankylosing spondylitis. TCRdb re-derived calls from the 5' RACE reads in MiXCR, one entry per CDR3 protein. The sample holds around 120,000 distinct CDR3 sequences; 9.3% are singletons and the top ten take 2.5% to 4%. Sequencing used blood, either unsorted or a sorted T cell fraction (not recorded which). The receptors were gathered from a male donor with ankylosing spondylitis or in good health (not recorded which). CDR3s include the opening cysteine and the closing phenylalanine or tryptophan. The order of the fields is D gene, J gene, V gene, clone size, CDR3 protein, CDR3 DNA. D genes are given only for firm matches. Clone size, where shown, is once, few, many, or a class for clones that have expanded.

d_gene: TRBD1; j_gene: TRBJ2-5; v_gene: TRBV3-1; abundance: few; CDR3aa: CASTSGGAETQYF; CDR3nt: TGTGCCAGCACGTCAGGGGGCGCGGAGACCCAGTACTTC
d_gene: TRBD1; j_gene: TRBJ2-2; v_gene: TRBV5-6; abundance: many; CDR3aa: CASSPHPKDRGTGELFF; CDR3nt: TGTGCCAGCAGCCCCCACCCAAAGGACAGGGGAACCGGGGAGCTGTTTTTT
d_gene: TRBD2; j_gene: TRBJ2-5; v_gene: TRBV28; abundance: few; CDR3aa: CASSSSLLAGVLETQYF; CDR3nt: TGTGCCAGCAGTTCCTCGCTACTAGCGGGAGTTTTAGAGACCCAGTACTTC
d_gene: TRBD1; j_gene: TRBJ2-1; v_gene: TRBV29-1; abundance: many; CDR3aa: CSVTGQGKSYNEQFF; CDR3nt: TGCAGCGTGACGGGACAGGGGAAATCCTACAATGAGCAGTTCTTC
d_gene: NA; j_gene: TRBJ2-7; v_gene: TRBV6-2/TRBV6-3; abundance: many; CDR3aa: CASRRRDSSYEQYF; CDR3nt: TGTGCCAGCAGGCGTCGGGACTCCTCCTACGAGCAGTACTTC
d_gene: TRBD1; j_gene: TRBJ2-3; v_gene: TRBV5-1; abundance: NA; CDR3aa: CASSLEGGADTQYF; CDR3nt: TGCGCCAGCAGCTTGGAAGGGGGCGCAGATACGCAGTATTTT
d_gene: NA; j_gene: TRBJ2-5; v_gene: TRBV29-1; abundance: many; CDR3aa: CSVEASNFGETQYF; CDR3nt: TGCAGCGTTGAAGCGTCGAATTTCGGGGAGACCCAGTACTTC
d_gene: NA; j_gene: TRBJ2-7; v_gene: TRBV7-3; abundance: few; CDR3aa: CASSPHPASYYEQYF; CDR3nt: TGTGCCAGCAGTCCCCACCCGGCCTCATACTACGAGCAGTACTTC
d_gene: TRBD1; j_gene: TRBJ2-5; v_gene: TRBV6-1; abundance: many; CDR3aa: CASGQGTQETQYF; CDR3nt: TGTGCCAGCGGACAGGGGACCCAAGAGACCCAGTACTTC
d_gene: NA; j_gene: TRBJ2-7; v_gene: TRBV20-1; abundance: few; CDR3aa: CSARDPLKTMYEQYF; CDR3nt: TGCAGTGCTAGAGATCCCCTGAAGACTATGTACGAGCAGTACTTC
d_gene: TRBD1; j_gene: TRBJ1-1; v_gene: TRBV12-3/TRBV12-4; abundance: many; CDR3aa: CAITGGEEYTEAFF; CDR3nt: TGTGCCATAACAGGGGGCGAAGAGTACACTGAAGCTTTCTTT
d_gene: TRBD1; j_gene: TRBJ2-3; v_gene: TRBV20-1; abundance: NA; CDR3aa: CSARDSNRGRGDTQYF; CDR3nt: TGCAGTGCTAGAGATTCAAACAGGGGGCGCGGAGATACGCAGTATTTT
d_gene: NA; j_gene: TRBJ2-5; v_gene: TRBV10-2; abundance: NA; CDR3aa: CASSVLGRGETQYF; CDR3nt: TGCGCCAGCAGTGTATTGGGGCGCGGGGAGACCCAGTACTTC
d_gene: NA; j_gene: TRBJ2-7; v_gene: TRBV9; abundance: NA; CDR3aa: CASSVAPGSTYEQYF; CDR3nt: TGTGCCAGCAGCGTAGCGCCCGGGAGCACCTACGAGCAGTACTTC
d_gene: TRBD2; j_gene: TRBJ2-1; v_gene: TRBV12-3/TRBV12-4; abundance: many; CDR3aa: CASSALNFQRGRYEQFF; CDR3nt: TGTGCCAGCAGTGCTCTCAATTTCCAGCGGGGAAGGTATGAGCAGTTCTTC
d_gene: TRBD1; j_gene: TRBJ2-7; v_gene: TRBV9; abundance: many; CDR3aa: CASSEGAGVYEQYF; CDR3nt: TGTGCCAGCAGCGAGGGGGCTGGGGTCTACGAGCAGTACTTC
d_gene: NA; j_gene: TRBJ2-3; v_gene: TRBV20-1; abundance: few; CDR3aa: CSARDFLARSTDTQYF; CDR3nt: TGCAGTGCTAGAGATTTTTTGGCTAGGAGCACAGATACGCAGTATTTT
d_gene: TRBD1; j_gene: TRBJ2-3; v_gene: TRBV14; abundance: many; CDR3aa: CASTDRGRTDTQYF; CDR3nt: TGTGCCAGCACAGACAGGGGGCGCACAGATACGCAGTATTTT
d_gene: NA; j_gene: TRBJ2-7; v_gene: TRBV9; abundance: many; CDR3aa: CASSVGDGGVYEQYF; CDR3nt: TGTGCCAGCAGCGTAGGGGACGGGGGAGTCTACGAGCAGTACTTC
d_gene: NA; j_gene: TRBJ2-5; v_gene: TRBV7-2; abundance: many; CDR3aa: CASSYRVETQYF; CDR3nt: TGTGCCAGCAGCTACAGGGTAGAGACCCAGTACTTC
d_gene: NA; j_gene: TRBJ2-1; v_gene: TRBV12-3/TRBV12-4; abundance: many; CDR3aa: CASSFSGGAYNEQFF; CDR3nt: TGTGCCAGCAGTTTCTCGGGCGGGGCCTACAATGAGCAGTTCTTC
d_gene: TRBD2; j_gene: TRBJ2-5; v_gene: TRBV5-1; abundance: NA; CDR3aa: CASSLGLAGGIQETQYF; CDR3nt: TGCGCCAGCAGCTTGGGACTAGCGGGAGGGATCCAAGAGACCCAGTACTTC
d_gene: NA; j_gene: TRBJ2-1; v_gene: TRBV20-1; abundance: few; CDR3aa: CSANRESAYNEQFF; CDR3nt: TGCAGTGCAAACAGGGAATCGGCCTACAATGAGCAGTTCTTC
d_gene: NA; j_gene: TRBJ2-1; v_gene: TRBV29-1; abundance: many; CDR3aa: CSVPIYPGALENEQFF; CDR3nt: TGCAGCGTCCCCATCTACCCTGGGGCATTAGAGAATGAGCAGTTCTTC
d_gene: NA; j_gene: TRBJ2-1; v_gene: TRBV7-2; abundance: many; CDR3aa: CASSLIYLKTEQFF; CDR3nt: TGTGCCAGCAGCTTAATCTACTTGAAAACCGAGCAGTTCTTC
d_gene: NA; j_gene: TRBJ2-3; v_gene: TRBV12-3/TRBV12-4; abundance: many; CDR3aa: CASSVGQDTQYF; CDR3nt: TGTGCCAGCAGTGTGGGGCAAGATACGCAGTATTTT
d_gene: TRBD1; j_gene: TRBJ2-3; v_gene: TRBV12-3/TRBV12-4; abundance: many; CDR3aa: CASSLNRGRDTQYF; CDR3nt: TGTGCCAGCAGTTTAAACAGGGGGCGAGATACGCAGTATTTT
d_gene: NA; j_gene: TRBJ2-2; v_gene: TRBV29-1; abundance: NA; CDR3aa: CSVGAGGELFF; CDR3nt: TGCAGCGTTGGGGCTGGCGGGGAGCTGTTTTTT
d_gene: TRBD2; j_gene: TRBJ2-3; v_gene: TRBV18; abundance: few; CDR3aa: CASSPDSGRGTQYF; CDR3nt: TGTGCCAGCTCACCAGATAGCGGGCGTGGTACGCAGTATTTT
d_gene: TRBD1; j_gene: TRBJ1-2; v_gene: TRBV20-1; abundance: many; CDR3aa: CSASSGTVGGYTF; CDR3nt: TGCAGTGCTAGTTCCGGGACAGTCGGTGGCTACACCTTC
d_gene: NA; j_gene: TRBJ2-1; v_gene: TRBV7-2; abundance: many; CDR3aa: CASTGIQGNEQFF; CDR3nt: TGTGCCAGCACCGGGATACAAGGGAATGAGCAGTTCTTC
d_gene: TRBD2; j_gene: TRBJ2-3; v_gene: TRBV9; abundance: many; CDR3aa: CASSPRTGTTADTQYF; CDR3nt: TGTGCCAGCAGCCCAAGAACCGGGACTACCGCAGATACGCAGTATTTT
d_gene: NA; j_gene: TRBJ1-6; v_gene: TRBV4-3; abundance: many; CDR3aa: CASSQVRSYNSPLHF; CDR3nt: TGCGCCAGCAGCCAAGTACGCAGTTATAATTCACCCCTCCACTTT
d_gene: NA; j_gene: TRBJ2-5; v_gene: TRBV7-2; abundance: few; CDR3aa: CASSILPGRETQYF; CDR3nt: TGTGCCAGCAGTATCCTGCCGGGCCGGGAGACCCAGTACTTC
d_gene: NA; j_gene: TRBJ2-1; v_gene: TRBV5-1; abundance: few; CDR3aa: CASLPGDYVSYNEQFF; CDR3nt: TGCGCCAGCCTCCCTGGAGACTACGTCTCCTACAATGAGCAGTTCTTC
d_gene: NA; j_gene: TRBJ1-5; v_gene: TRBV10-3; abundance: many; CDR3aa: CAISGDRDGYQPQHF; CDR3nt: TGTGCCATCAGCGGAGACCGGGACGGATATCAGCCCCAGCATTTT
d_gene: NA; j_gene: TRBJ2-1; v_gene: TRBV6-5; abundance: NA; CDR3aa: CASSYQRERGEQFF; CDR3nt: TGTGCCAGCAGTTACCAAAGGGAGAGGGGTGAGCAGTTCTTC
d_gene: TRBD1; j_gene: TRBJ1-1; v_gene: TRBV5-1; abundance: many; CDR3aa: CASSGAGTANTEAFF; CDR3nt: TGCGCCAGCAGCGGAGCCGGGACAGCAAACACTGAAGCTTTCTTT
d_gene: NA; j_gene: TRBJ1-1; v_gene: TRBV9; abundance: few; CDR3aa: CASSREMGRTEAFF; CDR3nt: TGTGCCAGCAGCCGGGAAATGGGGCGCACTGAAGCTTTCTTT
d_gene: TRBD1; j_gene: TRBJ2-5; v_gene: TRBV7-2; abundance: NA; CDR3aa: CASSLLNGDSPTQYF; CDR3nt: TGTGCCAGCAGCTTATTAAATGGGGACAGTCCCACCCAGTACTTC
d_gene: NA; j_gene: TRBJ2-7; v_gene: TRBV29-1; abundance: many; CDR3aa: CSVAGSTYEQYF; CDR3nt: TGCAGCGTTGCAGGCTCGACCTACGAGCAGTACTTC
d_gene: NA; j_gene: TRBJ2-7; v_gene: TRBV7-8; abundance: many; CDR3aa: CASSLESAGSSYEQYF; CDR3nt: TGTGCCAGCAGCTTAGAGTCCGCGGGTTCCTCCTACGAGCAGTACTTC
d_gene: TRBD1; j_gene: TRBJ1-1; v_gene: TRBV20-1; abundance: many; CDR3aa: CSASSDRDSTEAFF; CDR3nt: TGCAGTGCTAGTTCCGACAGGGATTCCACTGAAGCTTTCTTT
d_gene: NA; j_gene: TRBJ2-5; v_gene: TRBV5-1; abundance: many; CDR3aa: CASSLGDYSQETQYF; CDR3nt: TGCGCCAGCAGCTTGGGTGACTACTCTCAAGAGACCCAGTACTTC
d_gene: NA; j_gene: TRBJ2-1; v_gene: TRBV5-5; abundance: few; CDR3aa: CASSLQGYEQFF; CDR3nt: TGTGCCAGCAGCTTGCAGGGTTATGAGCAGTTCTTC
d_gene: NA; j_gene: TRBJ2-7; v_gene: TRBV7-2; abundance: many; CDR3aa: CASSLDRSDEQYF; CDR3nt: TGTGCCAGCAGCTTAGACCGGTCGGACGAGCAGTACTTC
d_gene: NA; j_gene: TRBJ2-7; v_gene: TRBV7-8; abundance: many; CDR3aa: CASTRTLAPYEQYF; CDR3nt: TGTGCCAGCACCCGGACACTGGCACCCTACGAGCAGTACTTC
d_gene: NA; j_gene: TRBJ1-4; v_gene: TRBV3-1; abundance: few; CDR3aa: CASGKTDEKLFF; CDR3nt: TGTGCCAGCGGAAAGACAGATGAAAAACTGTTTTTT
d_gene: NA; j_gene: TRBJ2-3; v_gene: TRBV11-2; abundance: NA; CDR3aa: CASSRIPGRMEGDTQYF; CDR3nt: TGTGCCAGCAGCAGAATCCCGGGACGGATGGAGGGTGATACGCAGTATTTT
d_gene: TRBD2; j_gene: TRBJ2-7; v_gene: TRBV20-1; abundance: many; CDR3aa: CSAVHGTSGVYEQYF; CDR3nt: TGCAGTGCTGTACACGGGACTAGCGGGGTCTACGAGCAGTACTTC
d_gene: TRBD1; j_gene: TRBJ1-2; v_gene: TRBV4-2; abundance: many; CDR3aa: CASSPGQGSQNYGYTF; CDR3nt: TGTGCCAGCAGCCCGGGACAGGGAAGTCAGAACTATGGCTACACCTTC
d_gene: NA; j_gene: TRBJ2-1; v_gene: TRBV21-1; abundance: many; CDR3aa: CASSKAVYYQPQNEQFF; CDR3nt: TGTGCCAGCAGCAAAGCGGTATACTACCAACCCCAGAATGAGCAGTTCTTC